The rows below give T cell receptor beta chains drawn from one sample of a study of cytomegalovirus exposure and HLA in healthy donors. Clones were sequenced by immunoSEQ multiplex PCR, and TCRdb holds only the in-frame ones, with some missing. Seen here are over 150,000 clones, around 81% observed once, and the top ten hold roughly 2.8%. The specimen sequenced was PBMCs. The source of these receptors is a woman between 18 and 29 years old in good health and CMV-seropositive. Each CDR3 is given with its conserved first and last residue. D genes are given only for firm matches. For some rows the clone size is stated as once, few or many, or as a class when expanded; others skip it.

V	D	J	size	DNA	CDR3
TRBV7-2	-	TRBJ1-1	-	TGTGCCAGCAGCTTGGGCGTCGGGGGGATGAACACTGAAGCTTTCTTT	CASSLGVGGMNTEAFF
TRBV5-8	TRBD1	TRBJ2-1	-	TGTGCCAGCACCCCCCGGACAGGGACCAATGAGCAGTTCTTC	CASTPRTGTNEQFF
TRBV5-6	-	TRBJ1-3	-	TGTGCCAGCACCCTTCGGGGGGCGAGTGGAAACACCATATATTTT	CASTLRGASGNTIYF
TRBV18	TRBD1	TRBJ1-4	-	TGTGCCAGCTCACCACAAACAGGGGGCGGTGAAAAACTGTTTTTT	CASSPQTGGGEKLFF
TRBV19	-	TRBJ1-5	-	TGTGCCAGTAGTATAGGCGCAGGGGATTCGAATAGCAATCAGCCCCAGCATTTT	CASSIGAGDSNSNQPQHF
TRBV14	TRBD2	TRBJ2-3	-	TGTGCCAGCAGCCCTGGGACTAGCTTCACAGATACGCAGTATTTT	CASSPGTSFTDTQYF
TRBV6-5	-	TRBJ1-1	-	TGTGCCAGCAGTTACTCGAGACGGGGGGCGAGGGCAGCTTTCTTT	CASSYSRRGARAAFF
TRBV28	-	TRBJ1-1	-	TGTGCCAGCAGTTTAGGGGGCTATAACACTGAAGCTTTCTTT	CASSLGGYNTEAFF
TRBV5-6	-	TRBJ1-1	once	TGTGCCAGCAGCTTGGGAGGGGGTACTGAAGCTTTCTTT	CASSLGGGTEAFF
TRBV5-1	TRBD2	TRBJ2-1	-	TGCGCCAGCAGCTTGGCCTTTACACGGGGGGCCTACAATGAGCAGTTCTTC	CASSLAFTRGAYNEQFF
TRBV27	TRBD2	TRBJ2-1	-	TGTGCCATCATGGAGATAGCGGGGGGGAAAGAGCAGTTCTTC	CAIMEIAGGKEQFF
TRBV6-5	-	TRBJ2-3	-	TGTGCCAGCACCCGCCCGGGAACAGATACGCAGTATTTT	CASTRPGTDTQYF
TRBV7-2	-	TRBJ1-2	-	TGTGCCAGCAGCTTAGAGGGGGGGGGCTACACCTTC	CASSLEGGGYTF